This T cell receptor beta chain is drawn from a study of T-cell reconstitution after alpha-beta-depleted transplantation in children. This clonotype has a count of ten or more. Its antigen is not known. Preparation of the TCRbeta library used unique molecular identifiers. One entry per CDR3 protein results from TCRdb running MiXCR on the PCR reads. The profile shows 200,000 to 250,000 distinct CDR3 sequences, approximately 10% of them singletons. V was clipped by 5 bases and J by 8 bases, with 12 bases between them. The germline V gene has CDR1 SGHTA and CDR2 FQGNSA. The CDR3 spans 13 residues. General study points: Roughly two months post-transplant, alpha-beta T cells reportedly originated from several hundred graft clones that had expanded. Several patients had high TCRbeta diversity at day 60; it came from surviving recipient T cells and thymic progenitors. Once a year had passed after transplant, T-cell counts and diversity came mostly from newly produced T cells.

The chain has TRBV7-2 and TRBJ2-2; possible D gene TRBD2, 6 bases. This sequence was found in a child under three years old with acute myeloid leukemia, due to receive a stem cell transplant. Specimen: PBMCs, collected before TCRalphabeta/CD19-depleted stem cell transplant. The CDR3 sequence is CASSLEAGGELFF. DNA for the CDR3: TGTGCCAGCAGCCTAGAGGCGGGAGGGGAGCTGTTTTTT.